This T cell receptor (beta chain) was identified in a study of T cells in Graves' hyperthyroidism and ophthalmopathy. This clonotype was picked up many times. Diagnosis rested on symptoms, serum thyroxine and TRAb, thyroid ultrasound, and orbital computed tomography. The V segment lost 0 bases and the J segment 1 base; nucleotides outside the gene matches: 6. Germline V lookup: CDR1 MNHEY, CDR2 SMNVEV (reference sequence). This CDR3 comprises 18 residues. Amplified TCR beta CDR3 regions derived from RNA transcripts. With the HTBI primer set, the TCR CDR3 went through a first round of RT-PCR. From the multiplex PCR reads, TCRdb called clonotypes with MiXCR, one entry per CDR3 protein. The sample contains around 300,000 distinct CDR3 sequences, 12% to 15% of which appear only once.

This clonotype was sampled from a woman between 35 and 50 years old with Graves' ophthalmopathy. Input material: blood. The chain links TRBV27 to TRBJ2-7; the match to TRBD2 covers 13 bases. The CDR3 is CASSLSSPTSGRSYEQYF. The CDR3 nucleotides read TGTGCCAGCAGTTTATCTTCCCCGACTAGCGGGAGGTCCTACGAGCAGTACTTC.